A selection of T cell receptor beta chains follows, all from one sample in a study of blood T cell repertoires in COVID-19. TCRdb keeps only in-frame clones here, not all; method: immunoSEQ multiplex PCR. The table records nearly 350,000 clones, more than 75% of them present only once. Source material: PBMCs or T cells enriched from blood (not recorded which). The origin of the receptors is a woman in her twenties or thirties who had recovered from COVID-19. The CDR3 runs from the conserved cysteine through the conserved F or W. A D gene is named only where the DNA matches it firmly. The size of a clone is reported for some rows only, either as once, few or many, or as a class for expanded clones.

TRBD1	16	TRBV18	few	TRBJ1-5	CASSPSQGASNQPQHF	TGTGCCAGCTCACCAAGCCAGGGGGCCTCCAATCAGCCCCAGCATTTT
TRBD1	14	TRBV5-6	once	TRBJ2-1	CASSLTGQGNEQFF	TGTGCCAGCAGCTTGACGGGACAGGGCAATGAGCAGTTCTTC
.	14	TRBV6-2/TRBV6-3	.	TRBJ1-4	CASSTTRASEKLFF	TGTGCCAGCAGTACCACGAGGGCGAGCGAAAAACTGTTTTTT
TRBD1	13	TRBV18	.	TRBJ1-4	CASSPGTAEKLFF	TGTGCCAGCTCACCCGGGACAGCCGAAAAACTGTTTTTT
.	15	TRBV5-4	.	TRBJ2-5	CASSLEPYKQETQYF	TGTGCCAGCAGCTTGGAGCCCTATAAACAAGAGACCCAGTACTTC
.	12	TRBV3-1/TRBV3-2	.	TRBJ1-3	CASGQSRNTIYF	TGTGCCAGCGGACAGTCGCGGAACACCATATATTTT
TRBD2	15	TRBV28	.	TRBJ2-1	CASSSGLETYNEQFF	TGTGCCAGCAGTTCGGGACTAGAAACCTACAATGAGCAGTTCTTC
TRBD1	16	TRBV6-5	.	TRBJ2-5	CASSYPGQGARETQYF	TGTGCCAGCAGTTACCCGGGACAGGGGGCGAGGGAGACCCAGTACTTC
.	14	TRBV3-1/TRBV3-2	.	TRBJ1-2	CASSGGSQRYGYTF	TGTGCCAGCAGCGGGGGGTCCCAGCGGTATGGCTACACCTTC
.	15	TRBV15	.	TRBJ1-1	CATSRDNRAGSEAFF	TGTGCCACCAGCAGAGATAATAGGGCTGGGAGTGAAGCTTTCTTT
TRBD1	16	TRBV7-2	few	TRBJ1-1	CASSKRTGGKDTEAFF	TGTGCCAGCAGCAAACGGACAGGGGGCAAGGACACTGAAGCTTTCTTT
TRBD1	16	TRBV5-1	.	TRBJ1-1	CASSLWGTGKNTEAFF	TGCGCCAGCAGCTTGTGGGGGACAGGGAAAAACACTGAAGCTTTCTTT
.	16	TRBV5-1	.	TRBJ2-3	CASSLVRGTLTDTQYF	TGCGCCAGCAGCTTGGTGCGGGGTACTCTCACAGATACGCAGTATTTT
.	12	TRBV7-6	once	TRBJ1-2	CASSLERGGYTF	TGTGCCAGCAGCTTAGAAAGGGGCGGCTACACCTTC
TRBD1	16	TRBV5-1	few	TRBJ2-7	CASSLAPRQGVNEQYF	TGCGCCAGCAGCTTGGCCCCGAGACAGGGTGTAAACGAGCAGTACTTC
TRBD2	18	TRBV27	.	TRBJ2-7	CASTIPPPGLAESYEQYF	TGTGCCAGCACCATACCCCCACCAGGACTAGCGGAATCCTACGAGCAGTACTTC
TRBD1	15	TRBV2	.	TRBJ1-1	CASSIRAGGNTEAFF	TGTGCCAGCAGTATACGGGCAGGGGGAAACACTGAAGCTTTCTTT
TRBD1	16	TRBV10-1	.	TRBJ2-3	CASSGGQGASTDTQYF	TGCGCCAGCAGTGGCGGACAGGGGGCTAGCACAGATACGCAGTATTTT
.	16	TRBV6-2/TRBV6-3	.	TRBJ1-5	CASSTAGGLSNQPQHF	TGTGCCAGCAGCACCGCCGGGGGTCTCAGCAATCAGCCCCAGCATTTT
TRBD2	18	TRBV5-6	.	TRBJ2-5	CASSSVPGLAGDQETQYF	TGTGCCAGCAGCTCTGTCCCGGGACTAGCGGGGGACCAAGAGACCCAGTACTTC
.	13	TRBV12-3/TRBV12-4	.	TRBJ1-2	CASSSGGLRGYTF	TGTGCCAGCAGTTCCGGGGGATTGCGTGGCTACACCTTC
.	14	TRBV10-3	.	TRBJ1-3	CAISIHSSGNTIYF	TGTGCCATCAGTATTCACTCCTCTGGAAACACCATATATTTT
.	16	TRBV6-1	few	TRBJ2-3	CASSERRGKSTDTQYF	TGTGCCAGCAGTGAACGTAGGGGGAAAAGCACAGATACGCAGTATTTT
TRBD2	17	TRBV6-2/TRBV6-3	.	TRBJ2-7	CASSLRTSGANPYEQYF	TGTGCCAGCAGCCTCCGGACTAGCGGGGCGAACCCCTACGAGCAGTACTTC
.	14	TRBV3-1/TRBV3-2	.	TRBJ1-4	CASSHPSTNEKLFF	TGTGCCAGCAGCCACCCTAGCACTAATGAAAAACTGTTTTTT
.	16	TRBV4-1	once	TRBJ1-2	CASSQGTGTIRYGYTF	TGCGCCAGCAGCCAAGGAACCGGGACAATTCGCTATGGCTACACCTTC
TRBD1	16	TRBV7-9	few	TRBJ1-4	CASSLAPDREREKLFF	TGTGCCAGCAGCTTAGCGCCAGACAGGGAGAGGGAAAAACTGTTTTTT
TRBD2	17	TRBV7-9	.	TRBJ2-7	CASSPLGGGGISYEQYF	TGTGCCAGCAGCCCACTGGGCGGCGGGGGGATCTCCTACGAGCAGTACTTC
.	14	TRBV19	.	TRBJ1-1	CASSGRGINTEAFF	TGTGCCAGTAGTGGTCGGGGGATAAACACTGAAGCTTTCTTT